Below, one TCR beta chain is given with its context. The data are from a study of blood T cell repertoires in COVID-19. In the study overall: The samples span acute and convalescent COVID-19 from the United States, Italy and Spain. In each case, the material was cDNA or gDNA derived from T cells, B-cell-depleted T cells, or PBMCs.

Germline trimming cut 2 bases from V and 5 bases from J; bases unmatched to any gene: 10. CDR1 is GTSNPN and CDR2 is SVGIG in the germline V gene (reference sequence). The length of the CDR3 is 15 residues. Original processing methods: Scientists estimated how many nucleated cells there were by amplifying reference gene primers. TCRdb's table, derived via immunoSEQ multiplex PCR, lists solely in-frame clones and lacks some. The DNA gave D and trimming, while V, J and clone size come from that table. This table holds 180,000 or so clones, around 82% found once. The sequence was collected from a human donor with acute or convalescent COVID-19. The donor label of this sample is uncertain. The sample taken for sequencing was peripheral blood. The genes are TRBV30 and TRBJ2-7; TRBD1 agrees at 9 bases. CDR3 amino acids: CAWSFSGTGSHEQYF. The CDR3 nucleotides read TGTGCCTGGAGTTTCTCCGGGACAGGGTCCCACGAGCAGTACTTC.